Listed below are T cell receptor beta chains from one sample, sequenced in a study of T cell repertoires in cytomegalovirus infection. For these receptors, no antigen is known. Each CDR3 protein gets one entry after TCRdb re-called the reads with MiXCR. The table records more than 300,000 distinct CDR3 sequences, approximately 30% of them present only once. The sequences come from cultured PBMCs, collected from culture after CMV antigen stimulation. These receptors came from a human donor in good health (CMV status not recorded). Some clones in this sample may be carry-over from other donors' samples. CDR3s leave out the opening cysteine and the closing phenylalanine or tryptophan.

v_gene	j_gene	CDR3aa
TRBV11-2	TRBJ2-5	ASSLAPGAQY
TRBV7-2	TRBJ2-1	ASSLVILNNEQF
TRBV19	TRBJ2-2	ASIPSDRPRGELF
TRBV7-6	TRBJ2-1	ASSLGVLAGGGEQF
TRBV9	TRBJ2-3	ASSVGVSGRTDTQY
TRBV6-4	TRBJ1-1	ASRQFGYKNTEAF
TRBV28	TRBJ2-7	ASSSGLAGGPLSYEQY
TRBV7-3	TRBJ2-1	ASSQNHGEQF
TRBV7-9	TRBJ2-1	ASSSSTSGAYNEQF
TRBV30	TRBJ2-1	AWSALPSGSSYNEQF
TRBV4-2	TRBJ1-3	ASSQDPAQIGNTIY
TRBV29-1	TRBJ2-7	SVEAAGGGAGFYEQY
TRBV7-6	TRBJ2-3	ASSSGHPGTTDTQY